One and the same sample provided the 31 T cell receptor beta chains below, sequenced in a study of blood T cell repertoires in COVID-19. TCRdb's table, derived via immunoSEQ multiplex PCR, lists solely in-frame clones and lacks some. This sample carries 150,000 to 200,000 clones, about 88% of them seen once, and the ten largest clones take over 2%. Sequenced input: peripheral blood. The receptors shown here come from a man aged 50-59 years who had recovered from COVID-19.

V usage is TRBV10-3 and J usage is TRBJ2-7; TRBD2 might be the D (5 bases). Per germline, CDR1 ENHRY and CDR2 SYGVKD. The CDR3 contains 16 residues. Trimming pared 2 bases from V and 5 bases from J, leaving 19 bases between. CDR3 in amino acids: CAISEPGPRDGNEQYF. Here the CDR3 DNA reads TGTGCCATCAGTGAGCCCGGGCCCCGGGATGGCAACGAGCAGTACTTC.

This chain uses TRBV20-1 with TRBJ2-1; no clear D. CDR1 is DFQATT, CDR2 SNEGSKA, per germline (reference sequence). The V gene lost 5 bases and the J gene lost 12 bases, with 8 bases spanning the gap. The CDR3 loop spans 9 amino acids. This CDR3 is CSAFPGQFF. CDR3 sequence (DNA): TGCAGTGCTTTCCCCGGGCAGTTCTTC.

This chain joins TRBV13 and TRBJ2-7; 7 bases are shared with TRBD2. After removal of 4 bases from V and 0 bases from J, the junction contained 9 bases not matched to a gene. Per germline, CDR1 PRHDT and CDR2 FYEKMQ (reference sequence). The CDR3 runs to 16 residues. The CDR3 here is CASSSVGTGGSYEQYF. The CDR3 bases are TGTGCCAGCAGCTCCGTCGGGACGGGGGGCTCCTACGAGCAGTACTTC.

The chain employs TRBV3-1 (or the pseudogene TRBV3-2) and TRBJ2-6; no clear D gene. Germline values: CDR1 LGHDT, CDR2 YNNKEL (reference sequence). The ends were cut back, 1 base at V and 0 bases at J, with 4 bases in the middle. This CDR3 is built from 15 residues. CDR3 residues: CASSQVHSGANVLTF. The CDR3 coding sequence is TGTGCCAGCAGCCAAGTCCACTCTGGGGCCAACGTCCTGACTTTC.

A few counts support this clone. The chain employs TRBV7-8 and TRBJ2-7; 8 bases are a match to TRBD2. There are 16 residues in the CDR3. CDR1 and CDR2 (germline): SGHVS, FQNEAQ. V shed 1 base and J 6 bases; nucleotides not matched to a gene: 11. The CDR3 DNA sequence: TGTGCCAGCAGCTTAGGCCTTAGCGGGATCTTCACCGAGCAGTACTTC. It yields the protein CASSLGLSGIFTEQYF. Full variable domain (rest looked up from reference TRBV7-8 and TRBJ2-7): GAGVSQSPRYKVAKRGQDVALRCDPISGHVSLFWYQQALGQGPEFLTYFQNEAQLDKSGLPSDRFFAERPEGSVSTLKIQRTQQEDSAVYLCASSLGLSGIFTEQYFGPGTRLTVT.

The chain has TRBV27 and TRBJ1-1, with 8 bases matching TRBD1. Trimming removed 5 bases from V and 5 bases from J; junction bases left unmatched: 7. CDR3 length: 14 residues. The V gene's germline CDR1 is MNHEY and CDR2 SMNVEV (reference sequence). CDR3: CASSPQGAQTEAFF. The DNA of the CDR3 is TGTGCCAGCAGTCCTCAGGGGGCGCAAACTGAAGCTTTCTTT.

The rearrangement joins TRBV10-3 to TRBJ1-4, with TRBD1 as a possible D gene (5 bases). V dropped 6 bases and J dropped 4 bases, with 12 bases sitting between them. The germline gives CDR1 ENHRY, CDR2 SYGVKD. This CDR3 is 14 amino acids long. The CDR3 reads CAISPTAVNEKLFF. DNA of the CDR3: TGTGCCATCAGCCCGACAGCAGTTAATGAAAAACTGTTTTTT.

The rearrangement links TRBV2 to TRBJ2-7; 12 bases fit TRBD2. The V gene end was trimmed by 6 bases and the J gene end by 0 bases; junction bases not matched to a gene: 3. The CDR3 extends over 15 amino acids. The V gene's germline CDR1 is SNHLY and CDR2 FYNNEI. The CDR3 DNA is TGTGCCAGCAGACCGACTAGCGGGAGCTCCTACGAGCAGTACTTC. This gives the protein CASRPTSGSSYEQYF.

CDR3 bases: TGTGCCAGCAGCCCCTACAAGACTAGCACAGATACGCAGTATTTT. The encoded protein is CASSPYKTSTDTQYF. This chain uses TRBV7-9 with TRBJ2-3, with D unresolved. This CDR3 is 15 amino acids long. The V gene's germline CDR1 is SEHNR and CDR2 FQNEAQ (reference sequence). V was pared by 5 bases and J by 0 bases, with 12 bases between.

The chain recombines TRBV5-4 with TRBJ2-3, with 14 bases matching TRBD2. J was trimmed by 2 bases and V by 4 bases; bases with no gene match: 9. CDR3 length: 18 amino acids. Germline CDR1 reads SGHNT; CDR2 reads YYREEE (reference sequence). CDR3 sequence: CASSHSGTSGSHTDTQYF. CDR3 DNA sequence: TGTGCCAGCAGCCATTCCGGGACTAGCGGGAGCCACACAGATACGCAGTATTTT.

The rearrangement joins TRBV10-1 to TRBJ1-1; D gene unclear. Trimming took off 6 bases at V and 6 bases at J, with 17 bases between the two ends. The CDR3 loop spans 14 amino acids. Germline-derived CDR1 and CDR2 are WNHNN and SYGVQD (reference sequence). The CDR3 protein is CASSPGGKRAEAFF. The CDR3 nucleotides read TGCGCCAGCAGCCCAGGAGGAAAAAGGGCTGAAGCTTTCTTT.

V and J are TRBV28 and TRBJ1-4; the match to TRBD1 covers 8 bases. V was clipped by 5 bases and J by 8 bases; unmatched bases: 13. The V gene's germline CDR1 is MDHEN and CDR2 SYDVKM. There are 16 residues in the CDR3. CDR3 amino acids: CASSLGRTGYLEKLFF. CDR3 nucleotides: TGTGCCAGCAGTCTGGGGCGGACAGGGTATCTCGAAAAACTGTTTTTT.

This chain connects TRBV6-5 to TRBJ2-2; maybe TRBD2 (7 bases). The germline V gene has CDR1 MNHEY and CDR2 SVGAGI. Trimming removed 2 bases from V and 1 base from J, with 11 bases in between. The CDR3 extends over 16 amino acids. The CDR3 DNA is TGTGCCAGCAGTTACGGCGGGGGCGGGAACACCGGGGAGCTGTTTTTT. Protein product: CASSYGGGGNTGELFF.

The CDR3 sequence: CASTGHNNYEQYF. CDR3 in DNA: TGTGCCAGTACGGGACACAATAACTACGAGCAGTACTTC. The chain couples TRBV19 to TRBJ2-7, with TRBD1 as a possible D gene (6 bases). Germline V CDR1 and CDR2: LNHDA, SQIVND (reference sequence). This CDR3 contains 13 residues. V was trimmed by 7 bases and J by 3 bases, leaving 13 bases between them.

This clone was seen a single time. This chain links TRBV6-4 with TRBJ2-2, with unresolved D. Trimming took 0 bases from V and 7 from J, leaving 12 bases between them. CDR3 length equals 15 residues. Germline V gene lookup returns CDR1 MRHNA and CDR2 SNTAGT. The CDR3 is CASSDSFGVGGELFF. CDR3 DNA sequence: TGTGCCAGCAGTGACTCGTTCGGTGTCGGCGGGGAGCTGTTTTTT.

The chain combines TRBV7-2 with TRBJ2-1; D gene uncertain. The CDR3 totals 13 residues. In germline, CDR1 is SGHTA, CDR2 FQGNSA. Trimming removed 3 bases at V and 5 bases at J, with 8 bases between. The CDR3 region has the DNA TGTGCCAGCAGCTTTCGGAGAGACAATGAGCAGTTCTTC. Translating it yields CASSFRRDNEQFF.

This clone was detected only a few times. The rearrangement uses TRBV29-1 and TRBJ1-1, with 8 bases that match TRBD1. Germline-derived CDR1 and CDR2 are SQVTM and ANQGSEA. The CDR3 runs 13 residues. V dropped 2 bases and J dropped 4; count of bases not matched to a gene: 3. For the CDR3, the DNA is TGCAGCGTTGAAACACAGGGGGGCACTGAAGCTTTCTTT. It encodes CSVETQGGTEAFF.

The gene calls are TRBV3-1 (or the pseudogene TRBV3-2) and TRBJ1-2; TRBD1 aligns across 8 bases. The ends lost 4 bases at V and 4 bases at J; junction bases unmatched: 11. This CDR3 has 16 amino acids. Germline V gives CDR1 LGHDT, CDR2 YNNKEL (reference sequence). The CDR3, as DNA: TGTGCCAGCAGCCGGGGGTGGCAGGGGGCGGGCTATGGCTACACCTTC. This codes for CASSRGWQGAGYGYTF.

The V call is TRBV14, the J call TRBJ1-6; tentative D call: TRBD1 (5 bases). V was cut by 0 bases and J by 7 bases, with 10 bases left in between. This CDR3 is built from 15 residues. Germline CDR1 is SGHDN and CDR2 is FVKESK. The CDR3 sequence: CASSQDVRVNSPLHF. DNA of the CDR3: TGTGCCAGCAGCCAAGATGTCAGGGTGAATTCACCCCTCCACTTT. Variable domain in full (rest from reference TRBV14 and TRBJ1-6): EAGVTQFPSHSVIEKGQTVTLRCDPISGHDNLYWYRRVMGKEIKFLLHFVKESKQDESGMPNNRFLAERTGGTYSTLKVQPAELEDSGVYFCASSQDVRVNSPLHFGNGTRLTVT.

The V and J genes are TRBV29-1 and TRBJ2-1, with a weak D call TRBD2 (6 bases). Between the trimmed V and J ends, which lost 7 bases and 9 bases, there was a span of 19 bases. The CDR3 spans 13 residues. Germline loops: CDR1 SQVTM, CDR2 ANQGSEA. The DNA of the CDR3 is TGCAGCGCCGAGGGGCGGCGGGGCGGTGAGCAGTTCTTC. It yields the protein CSAEGRRGGEQFF.

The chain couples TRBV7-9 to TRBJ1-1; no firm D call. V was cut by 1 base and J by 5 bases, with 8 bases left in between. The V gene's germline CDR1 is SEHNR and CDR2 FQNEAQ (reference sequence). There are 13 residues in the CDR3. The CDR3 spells CASSLDSGTEAFF. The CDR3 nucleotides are TGTGCCAGCAGCTTAGATTCGGGGACTGAAGCTTTCTTT.

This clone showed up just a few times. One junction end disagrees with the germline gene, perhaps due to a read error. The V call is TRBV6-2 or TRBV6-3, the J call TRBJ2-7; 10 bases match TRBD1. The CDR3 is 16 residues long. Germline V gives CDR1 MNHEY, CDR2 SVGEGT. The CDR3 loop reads CASRYYGQGGLSGQYF. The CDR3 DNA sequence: TGTGCCAGCAGATACTACGGACAGGGGGGACTCTCTGGGCAGTACTTC.

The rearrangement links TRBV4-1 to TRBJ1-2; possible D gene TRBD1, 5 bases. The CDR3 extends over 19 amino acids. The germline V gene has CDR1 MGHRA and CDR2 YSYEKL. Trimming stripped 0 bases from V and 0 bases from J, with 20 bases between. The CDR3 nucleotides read TGCGCCAGCAGCCAAGATCTTTATGAGGGAGGGGATCCTAACTATGGCTACACCTTC. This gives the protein CASSQDLYEGGDPNYGYTF.

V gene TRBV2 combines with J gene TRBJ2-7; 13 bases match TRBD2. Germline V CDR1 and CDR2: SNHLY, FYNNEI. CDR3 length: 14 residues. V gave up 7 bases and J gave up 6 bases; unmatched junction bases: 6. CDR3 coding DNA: TGTGCCAGCATACCCGGACTAGCGGGAGCCGAGCAGTACTTC. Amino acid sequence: CASIPGLAGAEQYF.

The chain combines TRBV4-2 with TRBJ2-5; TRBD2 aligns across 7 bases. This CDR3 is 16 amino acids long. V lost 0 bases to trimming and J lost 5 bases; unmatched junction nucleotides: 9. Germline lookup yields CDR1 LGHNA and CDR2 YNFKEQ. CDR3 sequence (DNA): TGTGCCAGCAGCCAAGATGCTGCGGGGAGGGAGGAGACCCAGTACTTC. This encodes CASSQDAAGREETQYF.

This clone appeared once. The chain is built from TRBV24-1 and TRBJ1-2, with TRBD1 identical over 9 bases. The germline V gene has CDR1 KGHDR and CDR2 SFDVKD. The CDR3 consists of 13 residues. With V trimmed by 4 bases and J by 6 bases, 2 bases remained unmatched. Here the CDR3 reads CATSDRQGDGYTF. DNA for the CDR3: TGTGCCACCAGTGACAGACAGGGGGATGGCTACACCTTC.

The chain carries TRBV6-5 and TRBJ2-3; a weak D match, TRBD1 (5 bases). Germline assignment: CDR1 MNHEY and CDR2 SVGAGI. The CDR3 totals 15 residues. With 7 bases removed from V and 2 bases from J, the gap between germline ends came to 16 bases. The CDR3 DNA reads TGTGCCAGCATTCCCTTAGGGGCAAACACAGATACGCAGTATTTT. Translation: CASIPLGANTDTQYF.

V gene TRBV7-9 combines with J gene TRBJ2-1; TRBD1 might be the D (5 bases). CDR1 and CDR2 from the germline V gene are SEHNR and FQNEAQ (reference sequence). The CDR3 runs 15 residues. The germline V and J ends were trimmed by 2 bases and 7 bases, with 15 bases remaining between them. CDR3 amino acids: CASSLLGSRGNEQFF. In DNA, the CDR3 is TGTGCCAGCAGCTTATTAGGGTCAAGGGGAAATGAGCAGTTCTTC.

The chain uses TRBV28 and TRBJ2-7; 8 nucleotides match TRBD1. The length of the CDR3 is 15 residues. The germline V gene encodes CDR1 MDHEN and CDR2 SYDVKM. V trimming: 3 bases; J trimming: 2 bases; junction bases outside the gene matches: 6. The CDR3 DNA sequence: TGTGCCAGCAGTTTGGCACAGGGGGTTACCTACGAGCAGTACTTC. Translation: CASSLAQGVTYEQYF.

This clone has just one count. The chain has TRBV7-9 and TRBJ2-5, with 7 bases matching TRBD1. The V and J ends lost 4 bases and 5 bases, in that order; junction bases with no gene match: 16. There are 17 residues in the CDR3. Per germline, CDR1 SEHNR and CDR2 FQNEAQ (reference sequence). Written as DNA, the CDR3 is TGTGCCAGCAGCTACCGGACAGGACGGGATCTCCGGGAGACCCAGTACTTC. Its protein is CASSYRTGRDLRETQYF.

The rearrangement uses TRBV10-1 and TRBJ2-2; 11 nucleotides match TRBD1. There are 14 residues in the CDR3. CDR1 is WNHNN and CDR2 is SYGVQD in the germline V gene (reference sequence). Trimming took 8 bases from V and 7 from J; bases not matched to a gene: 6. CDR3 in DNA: TGCGCCAGCCACGGACAGGGGGCCGGCGGGGAGCTGTTTTTT. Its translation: CASHGQGAGGELFF.